This section outlines one T cell receptor (beta chain) sequence together with its context. Antigen specificity is unknown. The entry originates in a study of siplizumab effects on memory and regulatory T cells. Study-wide results and limits: Treg-derived clones made up an average of around 70% of mappable alloreactive CD4+ clones with siplizumab and under 35% in controls. Siplizumab caused a significant drop in alloreactive sequences traceable to unstimulated CD4+ memory cells. Whether proliferating Tregs in siplizumab cultures suppress was not functionally confirmed.

Clones were read by immunoSEQ multiplex PCR, and TCRdb kept only the in-frame ones, dropping some. The table shows about 82,000 clones, with approximately 88% occurring only once. The TCR comes from a human donor in good health. Material for sequencing was Tregs sorted from blood.

The CDR3 DNA sequence: TGTGCCAGCTCGAAGTGGGGGGGACAGGGGGCATATGGCTACACCTTC. Residues: CASSKWGGQGAYGYTF. J is TRBJ1-2 and V is TRBV25-1; 12 bases agree with TRBD1. The germline V gene encodes CDR1 MGHDK and CDR2 SYGVNS. The trim removed 8 bases at V and 5 bases at J, leaving 12 bases unmatched. The CDR3 has 16 amino acids.